The T cell receptor (beta chain) described here comes from a study of CD8 T cells in ankylosing spondylitis. Ten or more counts support this clonotype. Its target is unknown. TCRdb independently ran MiXCR on the 5' RACE reads; one entry per CDR3 protein. The sample consists of about 700,000 distinct CDR3 sequences, roughly 20% of them appearing once. Study-wide results and caveats: The study identified a TCR beta motif of roughly eight highly homologous variants that appeared characteristic of ankylosing spondylitis blood.

The sequencing input was blood, either unsorted or a sorted T cell fraction (not recorded which). This sequence was found in a male donor with ankylosing spondylitis.

The DNA of the CDR3 is TGCGCCAGCAGCTTTAGGACAGGGGGGTACAATGAGCAGTTCTTC. Amino acid sequence: CASSFRTGGYNEQFF. This chain connects TRBV5-1 to TRBJ2-1, with TRBD1 matching 10 bases. From germline, CDR1 is SGHRS and CDR2 YFSETQ. The CDR3 runs to 15 residues. With V trimmed by 2 bases and J by 4 bases, 3 bases remained unmatched. The full variable domain, in which reference TRBV5-1 and TRBJ2-1 provide the parts outside the CDR3, is KAGVTQTPRYLIKTRGQQVTLSCSPISGHRSVSWYQQTPGQGLQFLFEYFSETQRNKGNFPGRFSGRQFSNSRSEMNVSTLELGDSALYLCASSFRTGGYNEQFFGPGTRLTVL.